The present T cell receptor (beta chain) was sequenced within a study of blood T cell repertoires in COVID-19. Study at large: Acute-phase and convalescent COVID-19 samples originated in the United States, Italy and Spain.

Seattle cases were enrolled at active infection and followed longitudinally. Sequencing was performed with immunoSEQ multiplex PCR; in TCRdb, only in-frame clones are kept and a portion is missing. This sample has some 290,000 clones, with 70% to 90% found just once. From germline, CDR1 is SNHLY and CDR2 FYNNEI. With 5 bases removed from V and 3 bases from J, the gap between germline ends came to 11 bases. The CDR3 is 13 residues long. The clonotype originates from a woman under 40 with COVID-19, enrolled during active disease. This chain uses TRBV2 with TRBJ2-7, with D perhaps TRBD2 (5 bases). Source material: peripheral blood. CDR3 nucleotide sequence: TGTGCCAGCAGTCTAAGGACTGACTACGAGCAGTACTTC. Translating it yields CASSLRTDYEQYF. The full variable domain, completed using reference TRBV2 and TRBJ2-7, is EPEVTQTPSHQVTQMGQEVILRCVPISNHLYFYWYRQILGQKVEFLVSFYNNEISEKSEIFDDQFSVERPDGSNFTLKIRSTKLEDSAMYFCASSLRTDYEQYFGPGTRLTVT.